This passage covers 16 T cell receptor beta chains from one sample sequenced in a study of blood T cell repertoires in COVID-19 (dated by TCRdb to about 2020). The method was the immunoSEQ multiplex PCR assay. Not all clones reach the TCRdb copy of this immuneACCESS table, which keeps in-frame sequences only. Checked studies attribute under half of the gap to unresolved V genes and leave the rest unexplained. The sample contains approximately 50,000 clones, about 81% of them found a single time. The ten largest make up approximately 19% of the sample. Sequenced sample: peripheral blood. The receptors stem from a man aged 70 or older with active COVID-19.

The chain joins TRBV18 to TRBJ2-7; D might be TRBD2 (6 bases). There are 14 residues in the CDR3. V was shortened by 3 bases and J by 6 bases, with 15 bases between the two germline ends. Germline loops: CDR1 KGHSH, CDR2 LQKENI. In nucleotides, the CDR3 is TGTGCCAGCTCACCCCCTGGGACTGCGCGCGAGCAGTACTTC. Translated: CASSPPGTAREQYF.

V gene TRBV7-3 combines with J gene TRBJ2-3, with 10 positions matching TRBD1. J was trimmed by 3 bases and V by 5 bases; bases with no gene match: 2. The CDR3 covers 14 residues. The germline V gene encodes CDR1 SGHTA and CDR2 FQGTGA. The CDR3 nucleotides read TGTGCCAGCAGCGACAGGGGGCCTACAGATACGCAGTATTTT. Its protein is CASSDRGPTDTQYF.

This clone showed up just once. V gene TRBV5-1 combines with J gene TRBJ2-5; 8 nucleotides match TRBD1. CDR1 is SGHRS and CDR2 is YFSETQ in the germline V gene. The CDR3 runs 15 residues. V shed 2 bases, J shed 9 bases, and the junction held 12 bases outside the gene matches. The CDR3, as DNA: TGCGCCAGCAGCTTAACAGGGGGACGAGGGGAGTCCCAGTACTTC. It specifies CASSLTGGRGESQYF.

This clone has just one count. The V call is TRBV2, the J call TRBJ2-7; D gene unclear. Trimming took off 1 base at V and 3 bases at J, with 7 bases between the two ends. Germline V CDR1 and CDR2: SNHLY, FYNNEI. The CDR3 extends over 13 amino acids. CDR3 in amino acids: CASSEVGGYEQYF. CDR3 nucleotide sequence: TGTGCCAGCAGTGAAGTTGGCGGCTACGAGCAGTACTTC.

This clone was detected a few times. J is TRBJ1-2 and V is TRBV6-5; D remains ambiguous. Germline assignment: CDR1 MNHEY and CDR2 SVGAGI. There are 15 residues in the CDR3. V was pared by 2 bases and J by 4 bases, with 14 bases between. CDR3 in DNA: TGTGCCAGCAGTTACGGTTCTCCGGGGAGCTATGGCTACACCTTC. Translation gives CASSYGSPGSYGYTF.

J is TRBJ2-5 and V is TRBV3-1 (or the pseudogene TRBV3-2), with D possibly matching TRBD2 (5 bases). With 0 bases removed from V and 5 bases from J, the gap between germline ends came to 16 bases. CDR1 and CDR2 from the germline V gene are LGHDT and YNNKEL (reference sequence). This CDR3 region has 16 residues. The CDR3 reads CASSQDRAPPGETQYF. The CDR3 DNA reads TGTGCCAGCAGCCAAGATCGGGCTCCCCCGGGGGAGACCCAGTACTTC.

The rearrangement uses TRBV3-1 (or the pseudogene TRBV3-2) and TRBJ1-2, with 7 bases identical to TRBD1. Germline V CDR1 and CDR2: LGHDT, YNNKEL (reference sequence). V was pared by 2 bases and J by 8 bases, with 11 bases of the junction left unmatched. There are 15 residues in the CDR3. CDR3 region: CASSQWDSPQGGYTF. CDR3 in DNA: TGTGCCAGCAGCCAATGGGACAGCCCCCAAGGAGGCTACACCTTC.

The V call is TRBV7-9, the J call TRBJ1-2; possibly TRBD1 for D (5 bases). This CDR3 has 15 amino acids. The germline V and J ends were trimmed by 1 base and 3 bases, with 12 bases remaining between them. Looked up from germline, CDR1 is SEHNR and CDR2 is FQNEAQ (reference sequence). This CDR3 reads CASSLGRESDYGYTF. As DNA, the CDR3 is TGTGCCAGCAGCTTAGGCAGGGAAAGCGACTATGGCTACACCTTC.

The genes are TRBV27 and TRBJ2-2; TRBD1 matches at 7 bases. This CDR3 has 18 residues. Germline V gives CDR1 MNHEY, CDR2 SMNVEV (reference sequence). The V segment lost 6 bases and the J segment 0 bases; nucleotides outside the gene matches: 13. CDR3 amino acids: CASSPMGTVIANTGELFF. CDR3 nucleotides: TGTGCCAGCAGCCCAATGGGGACAGTGATCGCGAACACCGGGGAGCTGTTTTTT.

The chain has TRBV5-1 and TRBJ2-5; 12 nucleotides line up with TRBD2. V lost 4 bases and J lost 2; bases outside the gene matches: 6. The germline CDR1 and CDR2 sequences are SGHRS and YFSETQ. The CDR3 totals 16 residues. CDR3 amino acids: CASSQTGLAGQETQYF. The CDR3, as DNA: TGCGCCAGCAGCCAAACCGGACTAGCGGGGCAAGAGACCCAGTACTTC.

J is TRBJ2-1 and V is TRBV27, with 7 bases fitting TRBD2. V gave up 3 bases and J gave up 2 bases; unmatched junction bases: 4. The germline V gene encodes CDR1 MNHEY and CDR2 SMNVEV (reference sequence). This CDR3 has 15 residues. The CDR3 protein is CASSFRGLAYNEQFF. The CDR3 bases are TGTGCCAGCAGTTTCCGAGGACTAGCCTACAATGAGCAGTTCTTC.

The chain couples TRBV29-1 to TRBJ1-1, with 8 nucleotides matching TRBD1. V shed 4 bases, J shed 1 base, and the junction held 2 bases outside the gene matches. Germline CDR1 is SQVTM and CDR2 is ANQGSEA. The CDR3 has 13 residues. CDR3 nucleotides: TGCAGCGTTGGACAGGGGAAGAACACTGAAGCTTTCTTT. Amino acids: CSVGQGKNTEAFF.

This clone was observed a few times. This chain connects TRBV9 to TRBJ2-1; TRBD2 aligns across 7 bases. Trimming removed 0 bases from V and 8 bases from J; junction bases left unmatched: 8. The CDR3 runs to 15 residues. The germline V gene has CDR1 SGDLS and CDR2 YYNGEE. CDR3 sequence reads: CASSVAGGSEDEQFF. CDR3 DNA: TGTGCCAGCAGCGTAGCTGGCGGGAGTGAGGATGAGCAGTTCTTC.

The CDR3 reads CASSLDGAGQETQYF. The CDR3 DNA follows: TGTGCCAGCAGCTTAGATGGTGCGGGGCAAGAGACCCAGTACTTC. This chain links TRBV11-2 with TRBJ2-5, with a weak D call TRBD2 (6 bases). Germline CDR1 reads SGHAT; CDR2 reads FQNNGV. The CDR3 loop spans 15 amino acids. Trimming removed 0 bases from V and 2 bases from J, with 10 bases in between.

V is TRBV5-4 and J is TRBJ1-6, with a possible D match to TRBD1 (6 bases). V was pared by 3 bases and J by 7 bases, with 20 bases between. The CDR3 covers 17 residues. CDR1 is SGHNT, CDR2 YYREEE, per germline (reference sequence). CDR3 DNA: TGTGCCAGCAGCTCAAATAGCGGGGGCCGTTCGAATTCACCCCTCCACTTT. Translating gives CASSSNSGGRSNSPLHF.

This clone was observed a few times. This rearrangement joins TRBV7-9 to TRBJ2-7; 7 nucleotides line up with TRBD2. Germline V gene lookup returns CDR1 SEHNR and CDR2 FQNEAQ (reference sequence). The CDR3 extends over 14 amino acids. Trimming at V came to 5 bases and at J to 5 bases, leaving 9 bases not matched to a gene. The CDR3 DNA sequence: TGTGCCAGCAGCCCTCGGACTAGTTTCCACGAGCAGTACTTC. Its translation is CASSPRTSFHEQYF.